A single T cell receptor beta chain is shown here with its context. V was pared by 4 bases and J by 2 bases, with 14 bases of the junction left unmatched. The V gene's germline CDR1 is SEHNR and CDR2 FQNEAQ (reference sequence). CDR3 length equals 18 residues. The data originate from a study of blood T cell repertoires in COVID-19. The protocol was immunoSEQ multiplex PCR, while the TCRdb copy is restricted to in-frame clones and leaves out a portion. In the table there are about 300,000 clones, 75% to 90% of which are singletons. J is TRBJ2-5 and V is TRBV7-9, with TRBD1 matching 9 bases. This receptor was identified in a woman between 40 and 50 years old who had recovered from COVID-19. The sequenced sample was PBMCs or T cells enriched from blood (not recorded which). The CDR3 spells CASSSTPDRGAGQETQYF. CDR3 nucleotide sequence: TGTGCCAGCAGCTCCACTCCGGACAGGGGTGCAGGACAAGAGACCCAGTACTTC.